This record covers a single T cell receptor beta chain. Its antigen is still unknown. The data originate from a study of CD8+ T cells in alopecia areata. Study-wide background: Administration of oral tofacitinib to treated patients was at 5 to 10 mg twice daily. Tofacitinib lasted 6 to 18 months, then 6 months off drug.

Study-wide findings and caveats: Elevated clonality characterized lesional scalp relative to normal scalp, particularly in alopecia totalis/universalis.

The CDR3 totals 15 residues. Per the germline V gene, CDR1 is SNHLY and CDR2 is FYNNEI. V was pared by 5 bases and J by 7 bases, with 15 bases between. Sequencing used cDNA as its template, made by extracting RNA and reverse transcribing it. The table came from immunoSEQ multiplex PCR; TCRdb's copy has only in-frame clones and leaves some out. Of over 200,000 clones in the sample, 50% to 70% were seen once. V gene TRBV2 combines with J gene TRBJ1-6; possible D gene TRBD1, 6 bases. This TCR derives from a human donor with alopecia areata. The sequencing here drew on CD4+ T cells sorted from blood, taken at week 0. In DNA, the CDR3 is TGTGCCAGCAGTCAGGGGTCCGCGGAGAATTCACCCCTCCACTTT. Translation gives CASSQGSAENSPLHF.